The 25 T cell receptor beta chains listed next were all sequenced from one sample in a study of T cells in Graves' hyperthyroidism and ophthalmopathy. Amplification of TCR beta CDR3 regions was performed using RNA transcripts as template. HTBI primers were employed in a first-round RT-PCR of the TCR CDR3. TCRdb called the multiplex PCR reads again in MiXCR, with one record for every CDR3 protein. Of roughly 300,000 distinct CDR3 sequences in the sample, roughly a fifth are singletons; the top ten hold around half. Sequenced material: blood. These receptors came from a woman between 45 and 60 years old with Graves' hyperthyroidism.

This clonotype has just a few counts. The chain has TRBV11-1 and TRBJ2-1, with 10 bases identical to TRBD2. The CDR3 extends over 17 amino acids. Germline-derived CDR1 and CDR2 are SGHAT and FQDESV (reference sequence). V was pared by 4 bases and J by 8 bases, with 14 bases of the junction left unmatched. Here the CDR3 DNA reads TGTGCCAGCAGCTCCTATCGGACTAGCGGAACTAAGGATGAGCAGTTCTTC. As protein: CASSSYRTSGTKDEQFF.

The sample holds many counts of this clonotype. The chain uses TRBV7-3 and TRBJ1-2, with a possible D match to TRBD1 (5 bases). CDR3 length: 13 amino acids. The ends were cut back, 2 bases at V and 6 bases at J, with 10 bases in the middle. Germline V lookup: CDR1 SGHTA, CDR2 FQGTGA. The CDR3 region is CASSLQGGHGYTF. The CDR3 DNA sequence: TGTGCCAGCAGCTTACAGGGAGGACATGGCTACACCTTC.

Concerning this clonotype: One base away lies a much larger clone, so this may be a sequencing read error. The rearrangement links TRBV20-1 to TRBJ2-3, with D tentatively TRBD1 (6 bases). Germline V lookup: CDR1 DFQATT, CDR2 SNEGSKA (reference sequence). The CDR3 has 12 amino acids. DNA of the CDR3: TGCAGTGTTAGTGGGGGCACAGATACGCGGTATTTT. It specifies CSVSGGTDTRYF.

V usage is TRBV20-1 and J usage is TRBJ1-5, with a possible D match to TRBD1 (6 bases). Trimming took 2 bases from V and 2 from J, leaving 13 bases between them. This CDR3 has 15 amino acids. CDR1 is DFQATT and CDR2 is SNEGSKA in the germline V gene (reference sequence). The CDR3 is CSARPGTPRNQPQHF. The CDR3 DNA reads TGCAGTGCTAGACCCGGGACACCCCGCAATCAGCCCCAGCATTTT.

This clonotype was seen at least ten times. This chain uses TRBV30 with TRBJ2-1; 7 nucleotides agree with TRBD2. V lost 4 bases and J lost 3; bases outside the gene matches: 9. The CDR3 contains 15 residues. Germline CDR1 GTSNPN, CDR2 SVGIG (reference sequence). CDR3 DNA: TGTGCCTGGAACTGGGCTAGCGGCCTCTACAATGAGCAGTTCTTC. Protein sequence: CAWNWASGLYNEQFF.

The chain employs TRBV20-1 and TRBJ2-7; D is possibly TRBD1 (5 bases). The CDR3 runs 15 residues. V dropped 3 bases and J dropped 3 bases, with 18 bases sitting between them. CDR1 is DFQATT, CDR2 SNEGSKA, per germline (reference sequence). The CDR3 here is CSASGADSISYEQYF. Here the CDR3 DNA reads TGCAGTGCTAGTGGGGCCGATAGTATAAGCTACGAGCAGTACTTC.

This clonotype was seen many times. V usage is TRBV3-1 and J usage is TRBJ1-1, with D perhaps matching TRBD1 (5 bases). The CDR3 runs 16 residues. The V end lost 1 base, the J end lost 4 bases, and 16 bases lay between the germline ends. CDR1 LGHDT and CDR2 YNNKEL come from the germline V gene (reference sequence). Written as DNA, the CDR3 is TGTGCCAGCAGCCAAGTCAGGTTCAGCAGGGTCACTGAAGCTTTCTTT. Translation: CASSQVRFSRVTEAFF. The variable domain in full, with the rest retrieved from reference TRBV3-1 and TRBJ1-1, is DTAVSQTPKYLVTQMGNDKSIKCEQNLGHDTMYWYKQDSKKFLKIMFSYNNKELIINETVPNRFSPKSPDKAHLNLHINSLELGDSAVYFCASSQVRFSRVTEAFFGQGTRLTVV.

There are many counts of this clonotype. V and J are TRBV6-1 and TRBJ2-3; 10 positions match TRBD1. Germline V gene sequence: CDR1 MNHNS, CDR2 SASEGT. Unmatched junction bases numbered 1, after V lost 1 base and J lost 0 bases. This CDR3 contains 16 residues. CDR3 in DNA: TGTGCCAGCAGTGAAGGGACAGGGGGAAGCACAGATACGCAGTATTTT. Translated: CASSEGTGGSTDTQYF.

This clonotype occurred many times. The V gene is TRBV28, the J gene TRBJ2-7; no reliable D call. This CDR3 has 16 residues. V dropped 6 bases and J dropped 3 bases, with 21 bases sitting between them. Germline V lookup: CDR1 MDHEN, CDR2 SYDVKM. In DNA, the CDR3 is TGTGCCAGCAGCCCCAAATTTCTTTTGTCGATCTACGAGCAGTACTTC. Residues: CASSPKFLLSIYEQYF. The full variable domain, in which reference TRBV28 and TRBJ2-7 provide the parts outside the CDR3, is DVKVTQSSRYLVKRTGEKVFLECVQDMDHENMFWYRQDPGLGLRLIYFSYDVKMKEKGDIPEGYSVSREKKERFSLILESASTNQTSMYLCASSPKFLLSIYEQYFGPGTRLTVT.

This clonotype was counted ten times or more. The chain joins TRBV28 to TRBJ2-1; possible D gene TRBD2, 6 bases. From germline, CDR1 is MDHEN and CDR2 SYDVKM. V gave up 5 bases and J gave up 15 bases, with 17 bases separating them. The CDR3 covers 12 residues. The CDR3 protein is CASSLRLGAWFF. CDR3 sequence (DNA): TGTGCCAGCAGTCTCCGACTAGGGGCCTGGTTCTTC. Full variable domain (remainder filled in from reference TRBV28 and TRBJ2-1): DVKVTQSSRYLVKRTGEKVFLECVQDMDHENMFWYRQDPGLGLRLIYFSYDVKMKEKGDIPEGYSVSREKKERFSLILESASTNQTSMYLCASSLRLGAWFFGPGTRLTVL.

Ten or more counts support this clonotype. Its ends do not fully match the called genes, so a read error is possible. The chain combines TRBV7-7 with TRBJ2-1; no clear D gene. This CDR3 has 18 residues. The germline CDR1 and CDR2 sequences are SSHAT and FNYEAQ (reference sequence). In nucleotides, the CDR3 is TGTGCTAGCAGCGCCGTAGGTAGTGGGAACCTCGCCTACAATGAGCAGTTCTTC. This codes for CASSAVGSGNLAYNEQFF.

This clonotype has only one observation. Because it lacks the conserved phenylalanine or tryptophan at the end, this CDR3 is likely a read error. The CDR3 region is CASSRTSPYEQYL. CDR3 nucleotides: TGTGCCAGCAGTCGGACTAGCCCCTACGAGCAGTACCTC. The V and J genes are TRBV2 and TRBJ2-7, with 8 bases that match TRBD2. Germline V gene data show CDR1 as SNHLY and CDR2 as FYNNEI. The V and J ends lost 5 bases and 2 bases, in that order; junction bases with no gene match: 2. CDR3 length equals 13 residues.

Details on this clonotype: This may arise from a read error, as a much more abundant clone is one base away. The chain links TRBV20-1 to TRBJ1-1; D gene unclear. The length of the CDR3 is 13 residues. V was trimmed by 6 bases and J by 0 bases, leaving 11 bases between them. Germline V gene lookup returns CDR1 DFQATT and CDR2 SNEGSKA (reference sequence). The CDR3 sequence is CSALRAVNTEAFF. The CDR3 bases are TGCAGTGCCCTTAGGGCCGTGAACACTGAAGCTTTCTTT.

Only a few counts were recorded for this clonotype. The CDR3 DNA reads TGTGCCAGCAGCGCCGGACAGGGAGCGGCTTTCTTT. As protein: CASSAGQGAAFF. The J gene is TRBJ1-1, the V gene TRBV9; 8 bases match TRBD1. This CDR3 is built from 12 residues. Germline-derived CDR1 and CDR2 are SGDLS and YYNGEE. The junction had 6 bases not matched to a gene; V was cut back by 3 bases and J by 11 bases.

This clonotype has a handful of counts. The chain has TRBV5-1 and TRBJ2-5, with unresolved D. The ends were cut back, 0 bases at V and 0 bases at J, with 15 bases in the middle. This CDR3 region has 17 residues. The germline gives CDR1 SGHRS, CDR2 YFSETQ. The CDR3 region has the DNA TGCGCCAGCAGCTTGGCCGAGGACCGATATTACCAAGAGACCCAGTACTTC. Translating it yields CASSLAEDRYYQETQYF.

This clonotype was detected a few times. V and J are TRBV30 and TRBJ2-7; no clear D gene. The CDR3 has 13 residues. V dropped 0 bases and J dropped 9 bases, with 15 bases sitting between them. The germline V gene has CDR1 GTSNPN and CDR2 SVGIG (reference sequence). CDR3 DNA: TGTGCCTGGAGTGTAGCCGGTGGAAGCTCGCAGTACTTC. Its protein product is CAWSVAGGSSQYF.

The chain recombines TRBV10-2 with TRBJ2-1, with 8 bases lining up with TRBD1. The CDR3 contains 14 residues. With V trimmed by 8 bases and J by 5 bases, 8 bases remained unmatched. Looked up from germline, CDR1 is WSHSY and CDR2 is SAAADI. The CDR3 region has the DNA TGCGCCAGCCTACCCCCCAGGGGGCACAATGAGCAGTTCTTC. It is translated as CASLPPRGHNEQFF.

This clonotype was observed many times. The J gene is TRBJ2-2, the V gene TRBV11-2; maybe TRBD1 (6 bases). This CDR3 is 16 amino acids long. Trimming took 5 bases from V and 0 from J, leaving 13 bases between them. Germline lookup yields CDR1 SGHAT and CDR2 FQNNGV. DNA of the CDR3: TGTGCCAGCAGCGAGGGACACCATACGAACACCGGGGAGCTGTTTTTT. Residues: CASSEGHHTNTGELFF.

This clonotype was observed a few times. J is TRBJ2-1 and V is TRBV12-5; TRBD1 matches at 8 bases. Germline CDR1 reads LGHNT; CDR2 reads FRNRAP. The CDR3 has 18 amino acids. V trimming: 1 base; J trimming: 2 bases; junction bases outside the gene matches: 10. In nucleotides, the CDR3 is TGTGCTAGTGGTTTGGCCTTAAAGGACAGGGTCACCTACAATGAGCAGTTCTTC. It is translated as CASGLALKDRVTYNEQFF.

The CDR3 region has the DNA TGTGCCAGCAGTGATCGGAGGGGAGCTGGAAACACCATATATTTT. Protein sequence: CASSDRRGAGNTIYF. The chain uses TRBV25-1 and TRBJ1-3, with a tentative D call TRBD1 (5 bases). The CDR3 runs 15 residues. Trimming shortened V by 3 bases and J by 2 bases, and 11 bases separated the two germline ends. Germline loops: CDR1 MGHDK, CDR2 SYGVNS.

V and J are TRBV11-2 and TRBJ1-1, with D perhaps matching TRBD1 (5 bases). Germline V lookup: CDR1 SGHAT, CDR2 FQNNGV. The CDR3 sequence is 14 residues long. Trimming took 3 bases from V and 3 from J, leaving 11 bases between them. The CDR3 region has the DNA TGTGCCAGCAGCTTGAACAGGAGGGACACTGAAGCTTTCTTT. Its translation is CASSLNRRDTEAFF.

V and J are TRBV15 and TRBJ2-7, with TRBD1 identical over 10 bases. The ends lost 3 bases at V and 7 bases at J; junction bases unmatched: 9. CDR1 LNHNV and CDR2 YYDKDF come from the germline V gene (reference sequence). The CDR3 is 15 amino acids. The CDR3 bases are TGTGCCACCAGCAGGAGGCCGGGACAGGGGTATGAGCAGTACTTC. Translating it yields CATSRRPGQGYEQYF.

Ten or more counts support this clonotype. The rearrangement uses TRBV12-3 or TRBV12-4 and TRBJ1-5; TRBD1 matches at 7 bases. This CDR3 has 14 amino acids. The J segment lost 4 bases and the V segment lost 5 bases, leaving 5 bases of the junction unmatched. The CDR3 region has the DNA TGTGCCAGCAGTCGCAGACAGGGTAATCAGCCCCAGCATTTT. It encodes CASSRRQGNQPQHF.

J is TRBJ2-4 and V is TRBV14; the D gene could be TRBD1 or TRBD2 (5 bases each). The V end was cut by 1 base, the J end by 1 base, with 11 bases between. Germline V CDR1 and CDR2: SGHDN, FVKESK. This CDR3 has 16 amino acids. The CDR3 DNA is TGTGCCAGCAGCCAAGGCCGGGGCCTCGCCAAAAACATTCAGTACTTC. Protein sequence: CASSQGRGLAKNIQYF.

The table lists this clonotype with many counts. This sequence joins TRBV12-3 or TRBV12-4 and TRBJ2-3; D is perhaps TRBD2 (7 bases). Trimming took 2 bases from V and 5 from J, leaving 11 bases between them. This CDR3 spans 14 amino acids. CDR3 in amino acids: CASSLWGGVDTQYF. CDR3 nucleotide sequence: TGTGCCAGCAGTTTATGGGGGGGCGTAGATACGCAGTATTTT.